This TCR beta chain was profiled in a study of T-cell memory formation after mild COVID-19. On the study more broadly: TCR clusters mostly belonged to single donors.

Study conclusions and caveats: Among clones peaking at day 37 in the second wave, SARS-CoV-2 specificity remained unconfirmed. Contracting clones, day 15 to 85, had balanced CD4/CD8, and later expanders favored CD4+.

In regard to this clonotype: Its antigen is as yet unknown.

MiXCR was run by TCRdb on the 5' RACE reads, yielding one entry per CDR3 protein. The sample gives tens of thousands of distinct CDR3 sequences, approximately 15% of which show up once; roughly two fifths is in the top ten. The ends were cut back, 5 bases at V and 1 base at J, with 16 bases in the middle. The CDR3 covers 16 residues. The germline gives CDR1 SGHTA, CDR2 FQGTGA. The rearrangement joins TRBV7-3 to TRBJ2-3, with TRBD2 as a possible D gene (6 bases). The receptor was isolated from a man between 18 and 35 years old who had mild COVID-19 (a few samples of this study predate the infection). Cell type and time point are not known. Source material: PBMCs or a T cell subset sorted from them (not recorded which). CDR3 sequence reads: CASSPYGGAGTDTQYF. The CDR3 DNA sequence: TGTGCCAGCAGCCCCTACGGCGGGGCAGGCACAGATACGCAGTATTTT.